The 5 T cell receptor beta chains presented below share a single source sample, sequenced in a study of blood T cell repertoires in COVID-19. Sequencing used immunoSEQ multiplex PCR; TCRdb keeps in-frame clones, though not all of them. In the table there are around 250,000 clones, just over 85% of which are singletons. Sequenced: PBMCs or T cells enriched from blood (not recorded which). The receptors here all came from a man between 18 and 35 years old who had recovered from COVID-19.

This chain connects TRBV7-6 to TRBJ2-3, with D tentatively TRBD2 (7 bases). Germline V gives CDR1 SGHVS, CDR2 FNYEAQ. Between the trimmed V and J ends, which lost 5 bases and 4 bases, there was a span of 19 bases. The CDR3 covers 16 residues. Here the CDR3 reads CASSRMGGAMADTQYF. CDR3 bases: TGTGCCAGCAGCCGCATGGGGGGGGCAATGGCAGATACGCAGTATTTT.

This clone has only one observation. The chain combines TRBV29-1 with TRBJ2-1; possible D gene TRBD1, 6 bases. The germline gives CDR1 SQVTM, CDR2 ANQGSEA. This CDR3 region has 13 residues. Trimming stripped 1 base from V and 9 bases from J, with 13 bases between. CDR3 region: CSVEGTGTTEQFF. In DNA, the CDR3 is TGCAGCGTTGAAGGTACAGGGACAACTGAGCAGTTCTTC.

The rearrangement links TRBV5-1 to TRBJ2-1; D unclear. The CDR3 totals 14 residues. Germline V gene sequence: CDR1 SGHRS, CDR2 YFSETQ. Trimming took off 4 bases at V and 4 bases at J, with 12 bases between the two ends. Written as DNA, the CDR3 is TGCGCCAGCAGCCTATCTACTGCTTACAATGAGCAGTTCTTC. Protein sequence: CASSLSTAYNEQFF. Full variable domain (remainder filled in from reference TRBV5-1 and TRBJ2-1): KAGVTQTPRYLIKTRGQQVTLSCSPISGHRSVSWYQQTPGQGLQFLFEYFSETQRNKGNFPGRFSGRQFSNSRSEMNVSTLELGDSALYLCASSLSTAYNEQFFGPGTRLTVL.

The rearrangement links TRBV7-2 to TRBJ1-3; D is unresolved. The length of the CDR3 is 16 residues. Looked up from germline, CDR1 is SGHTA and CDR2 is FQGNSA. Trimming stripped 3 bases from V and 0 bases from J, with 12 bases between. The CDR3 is CASSFTTAGSGNTIYF. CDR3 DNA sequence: TGTGCCAGCAGCTTCACCACCGCCGGCTCTGGAAACACCATATATTTT. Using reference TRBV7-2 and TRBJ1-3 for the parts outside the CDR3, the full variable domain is GAGVSQSPSNKVTEKGKDVELRCDPISGHTALYWYRQSLGQGLEFLIYFQGNSAPDKSGLPSDRFSAERTGGSVSTLTIQRTQQEDSAVYLCASSFTTAGSGNTIYFGEGSWLTVV.

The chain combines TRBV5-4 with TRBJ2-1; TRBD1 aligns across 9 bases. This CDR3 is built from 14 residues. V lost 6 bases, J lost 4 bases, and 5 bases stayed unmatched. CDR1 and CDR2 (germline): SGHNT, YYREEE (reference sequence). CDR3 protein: CASTLDRGYNEQFF. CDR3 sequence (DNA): TGTGCCAGCACCCTGGACAGGGGATACAATGAGCAGTTCTTC.